The 3 T cell receptor beta chains below all came from one sample that was sequenced in a study of blood T cells in healthy people across ages. Using a J-beta primer mix together with a sample-barcoded 5' primer, a second PCR was run for roughly 6 to 12 cycles. TCRdb ran MiXCR on the 5' RACE reads and lists one entry per CDR3 protein. The sample shows approximately 940,000 distinct CDR3 sequences, about 48% of them seen only once. The source material was blood. Source of these receptors: a man aged 25 to 40 in good health.

This clonotype has just a few counts. J is TRBJ2-1 and V is TRBV9, with a possible D match to TRBD2 (5 bases). There are 14 residues in the CDR3. The V gene's germline CDR1 is SGDLS and CDR2 YYNGEE. The V end lost 3 bases, the J end lost 0 bases, and 7 bases lay between the germline ends. The CDR3 reads CASSADYSYNEQFF. The CDR3 DNA follows: TGTGCCAGCAGCGCAGACTACTCCTACAATGAGCAGTTCTTC. Full variable domain (missing parts from reference TRBV9 and TRBJ2-1): DSGVTQTPKHLITATGQRVTLRCSPRSGDLSVYWYQQSLDQGLQFLIQYYNGEERAKGNILERFSAQQFPDLHSELNLSSLELGDSALYFCASSADYSYNEQFFGPGTRLTVL.

This clonotype was seen more than once but under ten times. This chain joins TRBV27 and TRBJ2-3; 7 bases match TRBD2. Losses at the gene ends were 7 bases for V and 10 bases for J; bases not matched to a gene: 11. The CDR3 is 13 residues long. Per the germline V gene, CDR1 is MNHEY and CDR2 is SMNVEV (reference sequence). The chain's CDR3 is CASTWGSGLPQYF. The CDR3 DNA sequence: TGTGCCAGCACCTGGGGATCGGGACTACCGCAGTATTTT.

V gene TRBV29-1 combines with J gene TRBJ1-5; D gene unclear. This CDR3 contains 12 residues. The germline CDR1 and CDR2 sequences are SQVTM and ANQGSEA. Between the trimmed V and J ends, which lost 5 bases and 2 bases, there was a span of 7 bases. The CDR3 sequence is CSVRIGNQPQHF. The CDR3 DNA sequence: TGCAGCGTTCGTATCGGCAATCAGCCCCAGCATTTT.